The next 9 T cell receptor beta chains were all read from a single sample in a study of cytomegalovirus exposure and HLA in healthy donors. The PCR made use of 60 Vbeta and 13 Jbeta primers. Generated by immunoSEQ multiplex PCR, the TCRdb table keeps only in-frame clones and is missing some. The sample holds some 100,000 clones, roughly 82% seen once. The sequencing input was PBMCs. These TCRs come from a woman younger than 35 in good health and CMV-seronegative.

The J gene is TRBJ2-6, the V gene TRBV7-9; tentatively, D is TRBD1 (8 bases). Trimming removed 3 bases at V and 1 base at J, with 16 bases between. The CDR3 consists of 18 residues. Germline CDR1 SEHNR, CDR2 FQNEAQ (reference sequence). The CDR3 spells CASSLSGTGVSGANVLTF. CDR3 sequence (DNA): TGTGCCAGCAGCTTGAGCGGGACAGGCGTTTCTGGGGCCAACGTCCTGACTTTC.

The CDR3 DNA is TGTGCCAGCAGCCAAGAGTACTCTAGCACAGATACGCAGTATTTT. This gives the protein CASSQEYSSTDTQYF. The chain uses TRBV4-2 and TRBJ2-3; no definite D call. Trimming removed 0 bases at V and 0 bases at J, with 7 bases between. Germline CDR1 reads LGHNA; CDR2 reads YNFKEQ. This CDR3 is 15 amino acids long.

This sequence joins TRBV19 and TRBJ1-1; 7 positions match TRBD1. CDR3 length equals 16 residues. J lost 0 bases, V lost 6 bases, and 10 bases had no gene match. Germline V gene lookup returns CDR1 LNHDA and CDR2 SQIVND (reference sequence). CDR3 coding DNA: TGTGCCAGTAGAGCCACGACAGGGAGTGTGAACACTGAAGCTTTCTTT. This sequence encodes CASRATTGSVNTEAFF.

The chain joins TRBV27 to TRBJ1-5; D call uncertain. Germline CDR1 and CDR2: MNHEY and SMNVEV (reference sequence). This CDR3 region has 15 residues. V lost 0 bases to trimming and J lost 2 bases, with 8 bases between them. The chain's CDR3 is CASSLSSSGNQPQHF. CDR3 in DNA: TGTGCCAGCAGTTTATCCAGTTCCGGCAATCAGCCCCAGCATTTT.

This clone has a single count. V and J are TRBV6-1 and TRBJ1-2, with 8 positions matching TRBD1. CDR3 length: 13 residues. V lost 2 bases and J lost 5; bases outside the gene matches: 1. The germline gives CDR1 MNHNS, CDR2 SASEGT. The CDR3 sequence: CASSEQGAYGYTF. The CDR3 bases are TGTGCCAGCAGTGAACAGGGGGCGTATGGCTACACCTTC.

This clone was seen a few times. CDR3 nucleotide sequence: TGTGCCAGTAGTCCACGGACAGGGTCGCACGAGCAGTACTTC. It codes for CASSPRTGSHEQYF. This rearrangement joins TRBV19 to TRBJ2-7, with TRBD1 matching over 8 bases. Germline CDR1 and CDR2: LNHDA and SQIVND (reference sequence). J was trimmed by 5 bases and V by 5 bases; bases with no gene match: 8. The CDR3 loop spans 14 amino acids. Based on the CDR3 plus reference TRBV19 and TRBJ2-7, the full variable domain is DGGITQSPKYLFRKEGQNVTLSCEQNLNHDAMYWYRQDPGQGLRLIYYSQIVNDFQKGDIAEGYSVSREKKESFPLTVTSAQKNPTAFYLCASSPRTGSHEQYFGPGTRLTVT.

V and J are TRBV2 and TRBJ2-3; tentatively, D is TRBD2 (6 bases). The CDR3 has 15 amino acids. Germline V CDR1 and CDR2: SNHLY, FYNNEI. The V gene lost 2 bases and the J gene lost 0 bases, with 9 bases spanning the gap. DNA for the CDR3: TGTGCCAGCAGTGAATGGCGGGAAAGCACAGATACGCAGTATTTT. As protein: CASSEWRESTDTQYF.

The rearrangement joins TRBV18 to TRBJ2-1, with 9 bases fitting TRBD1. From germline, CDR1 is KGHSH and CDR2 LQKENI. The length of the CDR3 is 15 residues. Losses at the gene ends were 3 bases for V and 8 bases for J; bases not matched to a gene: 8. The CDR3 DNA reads TGTGCCAGCTCACCTCCGGGACAGGGTAGGGATGAGCAGTTCTTC. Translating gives CASSPPGQGRDEQFF.

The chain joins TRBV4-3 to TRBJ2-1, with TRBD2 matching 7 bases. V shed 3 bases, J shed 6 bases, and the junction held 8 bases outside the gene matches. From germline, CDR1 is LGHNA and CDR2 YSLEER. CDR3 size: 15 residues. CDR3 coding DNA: TGCGCCAGCAGCCAGCGGACTAGTAGAAGCAATGAGCAGTTCTTC. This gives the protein CASSQRTSRSNEQFF.